The 13 T cell receptor beta chains below all came from one sample that was sequenced in a study of blood T cell repertoires in COVID-19. Some clones are missing from TCRdb's copy, which holds only in-frame ones; the method was immunoSEQ multiplex PCR. Of under 200,000 clones listed, over 80% are singletons. The sample comprised peripheral blood. Receptor source: a woman of 80 years or more with COVID-19, enrolled during active disease.

As concerns this clone: At the DNA level, this CDR3 is encoded by other sequences in the same sample as well. In nucleotides, the CDR3 is TGTGCCAGCTCACCGCCGGGACAGCGTAATGAAAAACTGTTTTTT. It specifies CASSPPGQRNEKLFF. This rearrangement joins TRBV18 to TRBJ1-4; 7 bases align to TRBD1. CDR1 is KGHSH, CDR2 LQKENI, per germline. The trim removed 3 bases at V and 4 bases at J, leaving 5 bases unmatched. The CDR3 is made up of 15 amino acids.

This clone was detected only a few times. The rearrangement uses TRBV24-1 and TRBJ2-7; D is undetermined. V shed 6 bases and J shed 2 bases, with 10 bases lying between them. Per germline, CDR1 KGHDR and CDR2 SFDVKD. There are 13 residues in the CDR3. In DNA form, the CDR3 reads TGTGCCACCAGTAATCCGGTCACCTACGAGCAGTACTTC. Translated, it gives CATSNPVTYEQYF.

This chain joins TRBV5-1 and TRBJ2-1; 7 bases agree with TRBD1. The CDR3 extends over 14 amino acids. V lost 2 bases and J lost 6; bases outside the gene matches: 5. Germline V gene lookup returns CDR1 SGHRS and CDR2 YFSETQ. The CDR3 reads CASSLRGPGNEQFF. The CDR3, as DNA: TGCGCCAGCAGCTTAAGGGGGCCGGGCAATGAGCAGTTCTTC.

DNA of the CDR3: TGTGCCAGCAACTTGGACAACTTTAGCAATCAGCCCCAGCATTTT. Translating it yields CASNLDNFSNQPQHF. V and J are TRBV2 and TRBJ1-5; D may be TRBD1 (5 bases). The germline gives CDR1 SNHLY, CDR2 FYNNEI. V was cut by 7 bases and J by 0 bases, with 13 bases left in between. The CDR3 spans 15 residues.

V and J are TRBV10-1 and TRBJ1-6, with D tentatively TRBD1 (5 bases). Germline V CDR1 and CDR2: WNHNN, SYGVQD (reference sequence). This CDR3 has 21 amino acids. V lost 5 bases and J 1 base, leaving 27 bases between the germline ends. CDR3 amino acids: CASSPEFQGKATVSYNSPLHF. CDR3 DNA sequence: TGCGCCAGCAGTCCCGAATTCCAGGGCAAGGCAACGGTGTCCTATAATTCACCCCTCCACTTT.

The chain joins TRBV5-1 to TRBJ1-1; D remains unclear. CDR3 size: 13 residues. V lost 2 bases and J 1 base, leaving 6 bases between the germline ends. The germline gives CDR1 SGHRS, CDR2 YFSETQ. This chain's CDR3 is CASSLLENTEAFF. The CDR3 coding sequence is TGCGCCAGCAGCTTACTTGAGAACACTGAAGCTTTCTTT.

The rearrangement joins TRBV14 to TRBJ2-7; D uncertain. This CDR3 has 13 amino acids. The V gene's germline CDR1 is SGHDN and CDR2 FVKESK. Trimming removed 2 bases at V and 6 bases at J, with 11 bases between. CDR3 amino acids: CASSQLSVGEQYF. In nucleotides, the CDR3 is TGTGCCAGCAGCCAATTGTCGGTTGGCGAGCAGTACTTC.

This clone was observed a single time. The rearrangement uses TRBV20-1 and TRBJ1-2; D is uncertain. This CDR3 spans 11 amino acids. Germline loops: CDR1 DFQATT, CDR2 SNEGSKA (reference sequence). With 5 bases removed from V and 8 bases from J, the gap between germline ends came to 12 bases. CDR3 amino acids: CSASPVEGYTF. The DNA for the CDR3 is TGCAGTGCTTCTCCGGTAGAGGGCTACACCTTC.

There are a few counts of this clone. This chain joins TRBV7-3 and TRBJ2-3; D gene ambiguous. The V and J ends lost 4 bases and 0 bases respectively, with 5 bases between them. Germline V gene sequence: CDR1 SGHTA, CDR2 FQGTGA. The CDR3 sequence is 13 residues long. DNA for the CDR3: TGTGCCAGCAGCTCGTCGAGCACAGATACGCAGTATTTT. Its protein product is CASSSSSTDTQYF. The whole variable domain, remainder taken from reference TRBV7-3 and TRBJ2-3, is GAGVSQTPSNKVTEKGKYVELRCDPISGHTALYWYRQSLGQGPEFLIYFQGTGAADDSGLPNDRFFAVRPEGSVSTLKIQRTERGDSAVYLCASSSSSTDTQYFGPGTRLTVL.

This clone was seen a handful of times. The sample carries other DNA sequences with the same CDR3. J is TRBJ1-2 and V is TRBV27, with 7 bases fitting TRBD1. This CDR3 has 13 residues. The germline CDR1 and CDR2 sequences are MNHEY and SMNVEV (reference sequence). Trimming at V came to 5 bases and at J to 8 bases, leaving 8 bases not matched to a gene. CDR3 coding DNA: TGTGCCAGCAGTGCAGACAGGGACGGGGGCTACACCTTC. Its protein is CASSADRDGGYTF.

The chain carries TRBV5-1 and TRBJ2-7; 11 bases are a match to TRBD2. V dropped 9 bases and J dropped 0; count of bases not matched to a gene: 8. The CDR3 has 15 amino acids. Germline V CDR1 and CDR2: SGHRS, YFSETQ. The CDR3 nucleotides are TGCGCCACCCGCCCGACTAGCGGGGACTCCTACGAGCAGTACTTC. This sequence encodes CATRPTSGDSYEQYF.

The genes are TRBV6-5 and TRBJ1-1; 8 bases are shared with TRBD1. The CDR3 spans 15 residues. Germline CDR1 and CDR2: MNHEY and SVGAGI. With 0 bases clipped from V and 5 bases from J, the junction kept 5 bases outside the gene matches. As DNA, the CDR3 is TGTGCCAGCAGTTACTCGCGGACAGGGAGGACTGAAGCTTTCTTT. This translates into CASSYSRTGRTEAFF.

This clone appeared a single time. The chain combines TRBV27 with TRBJ2-2; TRBD2 might be the D (5 bases). In germline, CDR1 is MNHEY, CDR2 SMNVEV (reference sequence). V was shortened by 5 bases and J by 0 bases, with 10 bases between the two germline ends. CDR3 size: 15 residues. CDR3 in DNA: TGTGCCAGCAGTGGAGGACCTACGAACACCGGGGAGCTGTTTTTT. It codes for CASSGGPTNTGELFF.